The source of this TCR beta chain is a study of blood T cell repertoires in COVID-19. Across the whole study: Samples representing acute and convalescent COVID-19 were sourced from the United States, Italy and Spain. PBMCs, B-cell-depleted T cells, or T cells were the source of the cDNA or gDNA that made up the material.

Under the authors' procedure: Amplifying reference gene primers gave estimates of nucleated cell counts. Clones were read by immunoSEQ multiplex PCR, and TCRdb kept only the in-frame ones, dropping some. V and J calls and clone size follow that table, whereas D and trimming were derived from the DNA. The sample has 45,000 to 70,000 clones, approximately 82% seen once. This clone was counted once. The CDR3 runs to 15 residues. V gave up 3 bases and J gave up 8 bases; unmatched junction bases: 12. The germline gives CDR1 KGHSH, CDR2 LQKENI. The TCR was taken from a woman older than 75 with acute or convalescent COVID-19. This chain connects TRBV18 to TRBJ1-2; 7 nucleotides agree with TRBD1. The specimen sequenced was peripheral blood. The CDR3 here is CASSPRQAQGEGYTF. The CDR3 nucleotides read TGTGCCAGCTCACCGAGACAGGCCCAGGGGGAAGGCTACACCTTC.